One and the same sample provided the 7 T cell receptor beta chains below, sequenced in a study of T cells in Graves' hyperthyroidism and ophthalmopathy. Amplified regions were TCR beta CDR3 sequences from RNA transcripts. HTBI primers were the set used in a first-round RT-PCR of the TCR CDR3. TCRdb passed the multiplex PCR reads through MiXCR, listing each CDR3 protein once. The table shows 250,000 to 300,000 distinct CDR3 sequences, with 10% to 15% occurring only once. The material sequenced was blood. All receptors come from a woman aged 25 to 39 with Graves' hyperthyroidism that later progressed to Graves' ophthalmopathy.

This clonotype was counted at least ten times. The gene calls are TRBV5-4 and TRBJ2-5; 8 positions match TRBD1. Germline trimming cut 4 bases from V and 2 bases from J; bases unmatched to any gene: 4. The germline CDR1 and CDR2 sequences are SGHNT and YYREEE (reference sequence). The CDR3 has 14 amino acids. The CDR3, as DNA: TGTGCCAGCAGCAAGACAGGGGCTCAAGAGACCCAGTACTTC. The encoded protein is CASSKTGAQETQYF. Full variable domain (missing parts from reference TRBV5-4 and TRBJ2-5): ETGVTQSPTHLIKTRGQQVTLRCSSQSGHNTVSWYQQALGQGPQFIFQYYREEENGRGNFPPRFSGLQFPNYSSELNVNALELDDSALYLCASSKTGAQETQYFGPGTRLLVL.

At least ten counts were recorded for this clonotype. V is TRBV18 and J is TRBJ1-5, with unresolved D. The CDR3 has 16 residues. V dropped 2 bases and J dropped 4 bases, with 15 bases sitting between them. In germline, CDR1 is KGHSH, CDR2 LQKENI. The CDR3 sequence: CASSPTASTINQPQHF. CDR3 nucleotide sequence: TGTGCCAGCTCACCAACGGCAAGTACAATTAATCAGCCCCAGCATTTT.

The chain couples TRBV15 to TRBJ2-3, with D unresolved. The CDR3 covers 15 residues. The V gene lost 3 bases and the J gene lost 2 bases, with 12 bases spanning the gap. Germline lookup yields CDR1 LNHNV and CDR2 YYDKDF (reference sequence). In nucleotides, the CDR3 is TGTGCCACCAGCAGCTATACCCGACCCACAGATACGCAGTATTTT. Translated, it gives CATSSYTRPTDTQYF.

The CDR3 DNA is TGTGCCAGCAGCGACGGACATTGGAATGAGCAGTTCTTC. Its translation: CASSDGHWNEQFF. The genes are TRBV11-2 and TRBJ2-1; D might be TRBD1 (5 bases). Germline lookup yields CDR1 SGHAT and CDR2 FQNNGV. Trimming took 5 bases from V and 7 from J, leaving 12 bases between them. This CDR3 has 13 residues.

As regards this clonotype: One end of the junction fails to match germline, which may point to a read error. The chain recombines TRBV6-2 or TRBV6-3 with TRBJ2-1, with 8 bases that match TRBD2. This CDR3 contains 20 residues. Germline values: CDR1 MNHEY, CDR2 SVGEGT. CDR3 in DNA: TGCGGGAACGGGTACGGGGGGGACTGGCCATGGTCCATCGACTACAATGAGCAGTTCTTC. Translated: CGNGYGGDWPWSIDYNEQFF.

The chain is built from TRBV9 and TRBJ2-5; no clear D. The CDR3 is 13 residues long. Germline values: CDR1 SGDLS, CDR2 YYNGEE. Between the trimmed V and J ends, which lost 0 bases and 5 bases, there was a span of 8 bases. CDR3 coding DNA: TGTGCCAGCAGCGTAGGGGGTGGGGAGACCCAGTACTTC. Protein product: CASSVGGGETQYF.

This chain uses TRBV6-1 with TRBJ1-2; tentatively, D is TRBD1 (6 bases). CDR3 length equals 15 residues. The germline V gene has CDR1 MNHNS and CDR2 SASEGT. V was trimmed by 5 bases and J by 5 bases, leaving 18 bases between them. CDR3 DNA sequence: TGTGCCAGCAGTCCCAGACAGGACGCTTCGTATGGCTACACCTTC. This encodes CASSPRQDASYGYTF.